Shown below are 16 T cell receptor beta chains from a single sample sequenced in a study of vaccination effects on CD4 cells after COVID-19. Sequencing was preceded by expansion of antigen-specific CD4+ T cells with viral peptide pools in the ViraFEST assay. Isolating CD4+ T cells followed more than eight days of culture. The infection with SARS-CoV-2 (confirmed by PCR) occurred in this person between March and December 2020. Their antigens remain unidentified. Measured with immunoSEQ multiplex PCR; TCRdb has only the in-frame clones, and not every one. The sample carries about 45,000 clones, approximately 70% recorded once. This specimen consisted of CD4+ T cells from PBMCs cultured with a peptide pool, obtained before COVID-19 vaccination. These receptors all stem from a human donor who had a prior SARS-CoV-2 infection.

This clone was detected only once. V and J are TRBV5-1 and TRBJ2-7; 7 bases align to TRBD2. This CDR3 is 15 amino acids long. Germline V gene sequence: CDR1 SGHRS, CDR2 YFSETQ. J lost 0 bases, V lost 0 bases, and 3 bases had no gene match. This CDR3 reads CASSLAGGSSYEQYF. DNA of the CDR3: TGCGCCAGCAGCTTGGCCGGGGGGAGCTCCTACGAGCAGTACTTC.

This clone was seen a few times. This rearrangement joins TRBV18 to TRBJ2-5; no definite D call. CDR1 is KGHSH, CDR2 LQKENI, per germline. The CDR3 has 11 residues. V gave up 3 bases and J gave up 5 bases, with 4 bases separating them. CDR3 coding DNA: TGTGCCAGCTCACCCGGGGAGACCCAGTACTTC. Protein product: CASSPGETQYF.

This clone was observed a few times. V is TRBV7-2 and J is TRBJ2-7; 7 bases map to TRBD2. J was trimmed by 4 bases and V by 2 bases; bases with no gene match: 5. CDR3 size: 14 residues. The germline gives CDR1 SGHTA, CDR2 FQGNSA. The CDR3 sequence: CASSLREGSYEQYF. The CDR3 DNA reads TGTGCCAGCAGCTTAAGGGAGGGGTCTTACGAGCAGTACTTC.

The chain carries TRBV9 and TRBJ2-7; weak D call: TRBD1 (5 bases). CDR1 is SGDLS and CDR2 is YYNGEE in the germline V gene. Trimming removed 1 base at V and 7 bases at J, with 12 bases between. The CDR3 extends over 13 amino acids. Here the CDR3 DNA reads TGTGCCAGCAGCGTACAGGGTGGGAAAGAGCAGTACTTC. It is translated as CASSVQGGKEQYF.

This clone was seen a handful of times. V and J are TRBV7-2 and TRBJ2-5, with a weak D call TRBD1 (5 bases). V lost 5 bases, J lost 5 bases, and 9 bases lay in between. The CDR3 is made up of 12 amino acids. The germline gives CDR1 SGHTA, CDR2 FQGNSA. CDR3 DNA sequence: TGTGCCAGCAGCCCAGGGTGGGAGACCCAGTACTTC. This codes for CASSPGWETQYF.

This clone was observed a handful of times. The chain employs TRBV6-2 or TRBV6-3 and TRBJ2-7; D possibly corresponds to TRBD1 (6 bases). Trimming took 2 bases from V and 5 from J, leaving 13 bases between them. Germline values: CDR1 MNHEY, CDR2 SVGEGT. The CDR3 has 14 amino acids. CDR3 residues: CASSYNRELHEQYF. As DNA, the CDR3 is TGTGCCAGCAGTTACAACAGGGAGTTACACGAGCAGTACTTC.

J is TRBJ2-5 and V is TRBV2, with 7 bases that match TRBD2. This CDR3 is 14 amino acids long. Germline CDR1 and CDR2: SNHLY and FYNNEI. With V trimmed by 7 bases and J by 5 bases, 10 bases remained unmatched. For the CDR3, the DNA is TGTGCCAGCATAGATCGGCGGGAGAGGGAGACCCAGTACTTC. Amino acid sequence: CASIDRRERETQYF. Filled out from reference TRBV2 and TRBJ2-5, the complete variable domain reads EPEVTQTPSHQVTQMGQEVILRCVPISNHLYFYWYRQILGQKVEFLVSFYNNEISEKSEIFDDQFSVERPDGSNFTLKIRSTKLEDSAMYFCASIDRRERETQYFGPGTRLLVL.

The V call is TRBV7-9, the J call TRBJ1-2; no firm D call. This CDR3 comprises 14 residues. In germline, CDR1 is SEHNR, CDR2 FQNEAQ (reference sequence). Trimming removed 5 bases at V and 0 bases at J, with 10 bases between. The chain's CDR3 is CASSLAGSNYGYTF. The CDR3 DNA is TGTGCCAGCAGCCTCGCCGGGTCTAACTATGGCTACACCTTC.

The rearrangement joins TRBV19 to TRBJ1-5; D gene uncertain. Germline V lookup: CDR1 LNHDA, CDR2 SQIVND (reference sequence). The CDR3 length is 14 residues. Trimming stripped 6 bases from V and 2 bases from J, with 11 bases between. DNA of the CDR3: TGTGCCAGTAGGGACGAAGGTCGCAATCAGCCCCAGCATTTT. It yields the protein CASRDEGRNQPQHF.

The J gene is TRBJ1-5, the V gene TRBV15; D might be TRBD1 (5 bases). From germline, CDR1 is LNHNV and CDR2 YYDKDF (reference sequence). CDR3 length: 15 residues. V lost 0 bases, J lost 2 bases, and 8 bases lay in between. The CDR3 reads CATSRDTGGNQPQHF. The DNA for the CDR3 is TGTGCCACCAGCAGAGATACAGGAGGCAATCAGCCCCAGCATTTT.

V usage is TRBV2 and J usage is TRBJ2-7, with 10 bases aligning to TRBD2. The V and J ends lost 1 base and 8 bases, in that order; junction bases with no gene match: 14. Germline V CDR1 and CDR2: SNHLY, FYNNEI. The CDR3 has 17 amino acids. CDR3 in DNA: TGTGCCAGCAGTGAAGAGAACTGGGCTAGCGGGAGCCCACAGCAGTACTTC. This encodes CASSEENWASGSPQQYF.

This clone was observed a few times. The rearrangement links TRBV18 to TRBJ2-1; D is possibly TRBD1 (5 bases). Trimming pared 0 bases from V and 4 bases from J, leaving 13 bases between. This CDR3 has 16 residues. Germline assignment: CDR1 KGHSH and CDR2 LQKENI. CDR3 in amino acids: CASSPPGARVYNEQFF. The CDR3 nucleotides are TGTGCCAGCTCACCACCTGGGGCTAGAGTATACAATGAGCAGTTCTTC.

The chain couples TRBV20-1 to TRBJ2-7, with TRBD1 as a possible D gene (6 bases). Trimming stripped 3 bases from V and 0 bases from J, with 15 bases between. This CDR3 region has 15 residues. Germline V gene sequence: CDR1 DFQATT, CDR2 SNEGSKA (reference sequence). The CDR3: CSASNQGPSSYEQYF. In nucleotides, the CDR3 is TGCAGTGCTAGTAATCAGGGGCCGAGCTCCTACGAGCAGTACTTC.

The V gene is TRBV5-1, the J gene TRBJ2-7, with D perhaps TRBD2 (6 bases). The CDR3 has 14 residues. The germline V gene encodes CDR1 SGHRS and CDR2 YFSETQ. V dropped 2 bases and J dropped 0 bases, with 9 bases sitting between them. Here the CDR3 DNA reads TGCGCCAGCAGCTTACCCGGGGGCTCCTACGAGCAGTACTTC. Its translation is CASSLPGGSYEQYF.

V gene TRBV20-1 combines with J gene TRBJ1-1; no clear D. The CDR3 loop spans 11 amino acids. Trimming took 5 bases from V and 6 from J, leaving 10 bases between them. The V gene's germline CDR1 is DFQATT and CDR2 SNEGSKA (reference sequence). The DNA for the CDR3 is TGCAGTGCTTACGTCCGGGCTGAAGCTTTCTTT. Residues: CSAYVRAEAFF.

This clone appeared a few times. V and J are TRBV13 and TRBJ2-6; 7 bases map to TRBD1. The CDR3 is 16 residues long. The germline V gene has CDR1 PRHDT and CDR2 FYEKMQ (reference sequence). Unmatched junction bases numbered 6, after V lost 5 bases and J lost 2 bases. The CDR3 region has the DNA TGTGCCAGCAGCCTGAATACAGGGGCTGGGGCCAACGTCCTGACTTTC. Translating gives CASSLNTGAGANVLTF.